Sequencing of this T cell receptor (beta chain) was carried out in a study of blood T cell repertoires in COVID-19. Germline-derived CDR1 and CDR2 are LNHDA and SQIVND (reference sequence). The CDR3 has 14 amino acids. With 4 bases removed from V and 2 bases from J, the gap between germline ends came to 11 bases. This table comes from immunoSEQ multiplex PCR, and its TCRdb copy is limited to in-frame clones, with some not included. The table includes 60,000 to 85,000 clones, around 74% detected once. Sequences were obtained from peripheral blood. The sequence derives from a human donor with acute or convalescent COVID-19. The donor label of this sample is uncertain. The chain is built from TRBV19 and TRBJ1-2; D is unresolved. The DNA of the CDR3 is TGTGCCAGTAGTACCGATGGTCGGAACTATGGCTACACCTTC. Protein product: CASSTDGRNYGYTF.